The subject of this entry is one TCR beta chain. Its antigen remains undetermined. Base qualities are missing; no much larger clone stands one base away. The sample originates from a study of cytomegalovirus exposure and HLA in healthy donors (dated by TCRdb to about 2017). Turning to the overall study: In an earlier analysis of some 550 of the donors, 276 Gb of sequence data and some 100 million unique TCR beta sequences from 180 million or so T cells were reported. An early release that covered roughly 600 HLA-typed donors contained approximately 300 gigabases of sequencing data and 85 million to 100 million unique TCR sequences. The genetic ancestry cluster associated with self-reported Caucasian donors included 70% to 85% of the 350 to 500 genotyped donors. The study was designed to test whether signatures of past pathogen exposure could be identified by cataloging public T cell receptors. Using immunosequencing, the study profiled T cell repertoires from fewer than 700 subjects and related those repertoires to cytomegalovirus serostatus. Besides the first cohort of 666 subjects, a separate validation cohort made up of roughly 120 different subjects was used. High-throughput TCR immunosequencing, statistical association of individual TCRs with disease status, and machine learning were combined to predict cytomegalovirus infection status. To study patterns of TCR occurrence, a later analysis re-analyzed previously published TCR beta repertoires from around 670 donors and added high-resolution HLA genotyping. In the later analysis, no new phenotypic data were used to find candidate immune exposures; instead, reliance was placed on TCR beta sequences and their occurrence across donors. In an earlier analysis of 500 to 650 of the donors, high-throughput TCR beta sequencing was used to judge whether each TCR beta V gene segment behaved as functional or pseudogenic. Donor age, sex, ethnicity and CMV serostatus were compiled alongside the repertoire data. Genome-wide SNP genotypes for about 55% of the roughly 670 donors were used in a later genetic analysis, which treated that subset as a discovery cohort. Every repertoire in the discovery cohort had been generated on one and the same sequencing platform. HLA typing covered class I and class II loci at four-digit resolution. Typing coverage varied by locus: about 629-640 donors for A, B, C, DRB1 and DQB1; 500 to 550 for DQA1; around 570 for DPA1; more than 450 for DPB1. Because of strong linkage in the cohort, four or five DR-DQ haplotypes were treated as single units for association and clustering. On average, around 200,000 unique TCR beta nucleotide sequences were sequenced per donor among roughly 430 genotyped donors of the cohort, with 15% to 20% of those sequences being non-productive.

What the study reported, not specific to this receptor: A few of the identified cytomegalovirus-associated TCR beta chains were confirmed in vitro to be specific for cytomegalovirus antigens. A cluster of highly shared sequence variants was judged likely to be a technical artifact of the sequencing pipeline. In a later analysis, several top co-occurrence clusters were reported to appear linked to parvovirus B19, influenza, CMV and Epstein-Barr virus. While some public TCRs were present in many individuals, most TCR sequences turned up only very rarely across donors. Broadly in line with IMGT annotations, most TCR beta V segments showed up in productive rearrangements about 90% or about 30% of the time in an earlier analysis of around 550 of the donors. Some IMGT-functional V segments, including TRBV6-2 and TRBV6-3, could not be distinguished by the 87-base-pair reads and were therefore excluded. The classifier was reported to diagnose cytomegalovirus status with high specificity and sensitivity in both the original and validation cohorts. Compared with the 666-donor mean, donors in an Asian-associated ancestry cluster had fewer N-insertions in productive TCRs, according to a later genetic analysis. Because HLA typing was missing for some donors at each locus, association tests included only the typed subset. According to the authors, the approach could potentially be generalized to other disease states and immunological phenotypes. In a later analysis, some 18,000 TCR beta sequences were associated with specific HLA alleles at a false discovery rate of 0.05. Because counts were too low, roughly 18 rarely observed V segments, including chromosome 9 orphons, were left out of the earlier analysis of about 500 of the donors. For the cohort, immune exposure information was limited to CMV serostatus. Roughly uniform sequencing depth across donors was assumed in presence/absence analyses, although this assumption may not hold. A total of about 150 TCR beta chains were listed by the study as associated with cytomegalovirus. In this cohort, only TCR beta chains were sequenced, and detectable features were limited by the absence of alpha or paired-chain data. In a later analysis, HLA-associated TCR beta chains showed more clonal expansion and lower generation probabilities than non-associated chains that were equally common. Strong co-occurrence of HLA alleles, especially DR and DQ, made assigning TCR associations to individual alleles difficult. A further reported finding was that TCR beta sequences accurately predicted the HLA-A and HLA-B alleles for most subjects in the first cohort. Linkage disequilibrium might explain the correlated functional status among segregating V segments, but an unknown experimental factor could not be ruled out. In a later analysis, most CMV-associated TCR beta chains were found to appear HLA-restricted, with HLA associations seemingly driven largely by CMV exposure. In a later genetic analysis, a missense DCLRE1C variant was associated with V-gene and J-gene trimming of TCR beta chains, and the association was replicated in an independent cohort. In a later analysis, TCR association rates were found to vary across HLA loci, with the most associated TCRs seen for DRB1 alleles and the fewest for HLA-C alleles.

The cohort was made up of approximately 670 healthy bone marrow donors. At the time of sampling, all cohort members were nominally healthy, though unrecorded immune exposures were likely present. The donor tested CMV seropositive and was one of the 289 seropositive cohort members. Every donor gave a peripheral blood sample, and the peripheral blood mononuclear cells from that sample were used for TCR beta sequencing. The Qiagen DNeasy Blood Extraction Kit was used to extract genomic DNA from the blood cell samples. Library preparation used the immunoSEQ multiplex PCR assay. The multiplex PCR relied on a mix of 60 forward primers for TCR Vbeta segments and 13 reverse primers for TCR Jbeta segments. The CDR3 region of rearranged TCR beta genes was amplified from genomic DNA by a multiplex PCR assay. On the Illumina HiSeq System, the amplified TCR beta libraries were sequenced as 87-base-pair reads. The study's processing was this. A later analysis tallied roughly 80 million unique TCR beta chains across the 700 or so repertoires, and roughly 11 million of those chains were shared by two or more donors. To remove PCR and sequencing errors, raw reads were error-corrected and collapsed into unique sequences using a nearest-neighbor algorithm that merged closely related sequences. V, D and J gene segments were assigned by aligning CDR3 sequences to IMGT reference sequences. Each retained sequence needed at least a six-nucleotide match to both a V gene segment and a J gene segment. A rearrangement was called productive if the CDR3 had no stop codons and remained in frame with V and J, and every other rearrangement was called non-productive. CDR3 was defined according to IMGT convention as the region running from the second conserved V-encoded cysteine to the conserved J-encoded phenylalanine. In an earlier analysis of 500 to 650 of the donors, sequences lacking an unambiguous match to a single V gene segment were excluded. In an earlier analysis of 450 to 700 of the donors, V segments were called functional above 56.7% productive rearrangements and were called segregating when the between-donor standard deviation exceeded 5%. A statistical classification framework was built for diagnosing cytomegalovirus status from the catalog of TCR beta chain sequences. V and J gene assignment, in a later analysis, came from comparing TCR nucleotide sequences with IMGT/GENE-DB human TR gene sequences. In a later analysis, CDR3 sequences and most-parsimonious VDJ recombination scenarios were assigned using the TCRdist pipeline. In a later analysis, every TCR beta chain was defined by the combination of its CDR3 amino acid sequence and its V-gene family, and reads without a unique V-gene family were dropped. A later analysis removed 592 highly shared, low-generation-probability nucleotide sequences to deal with suspected cross-contamination and a sequencing artifact. A later analysis calculated a clonal expansion index for each public chain from normalized within-repertoire ranks of inferred template counts. In a later analysis, generation probabilities were computed with a VDJ recombination model fitted to out-of-frame rearrangements, and the resulting probabilities were checked against IGoR. In a later analysis, hypergeometric tests were used to score TCR-TCR, TCR-HLA and TCR-CMV co-occurrence, with a repertoire-size bias correction applied to TCR pairs. To estimate false discovery rates, a later analysis permuted the HLA or CMV assignments 20 times. In a later analysis, co-occurring TCRs were grouped using DBSCAN, and TCRdist sequence similarity was added for clustering within HLA-allele-positive subsets. For co-occurrence clustering, repertoires with fewer than 30,000 or more than 120,000 public chains were excluded, along with roughly 5 repertoires with anomalous nucleotide sharing. TCRdb obtained this table from immuneACCESS and retained in-frame rearrangements with V and J assigned. These tables miss some clones; where compared with another copy, unresolved V genes account for less than half of the shortfall, and the remainder is unexplained. That table gives V, J and clone size, and the DNA gave D and trimming. Counted in this sample were some 50,000 clones; around three quarters of them appeared once. 20% to 25% of the sample is in the top ten clones.

The germline V gene sets CDR1 to SGHVS and CDR2 to FQNEAQ. The CDR3, cysteine through phenylalanine, is 13 amino acids long. The DNA shown is the 39-base CDR3, in frame from base 1. V was cut back by 5 bases and J by 11 bases, leaving a gap of 18 bases between them. Here the chain combines TRBV7-8 and TRBJ1-1; the D gene is perhaps TRBD1, on 6 matching bases. This sequence originates from a woman aged 45-65 years in good health and CMV-seropositive. Specimen: PBMCs. Here the CDR3 is given as CASSQGQNLRAFF. The DNA reads as follows: TGTGCCAGCAGCCAGGGACAAAATTTAAGGGCTTTCTTT. Reference TRBV7-8 and TRBJ1-1 genes cover what lies past the CDR3, so the full variable domain is GAGVSQSPRYKVAKRGQDVALRCDPISGHVSLFWYQQALGQGPEFLTYFQNEAQLDKSGLPSDRFFAERPEGSVSTLKIQRTQQEDSAVYLCASSQGQNLRAFFGQGTRLTVV.